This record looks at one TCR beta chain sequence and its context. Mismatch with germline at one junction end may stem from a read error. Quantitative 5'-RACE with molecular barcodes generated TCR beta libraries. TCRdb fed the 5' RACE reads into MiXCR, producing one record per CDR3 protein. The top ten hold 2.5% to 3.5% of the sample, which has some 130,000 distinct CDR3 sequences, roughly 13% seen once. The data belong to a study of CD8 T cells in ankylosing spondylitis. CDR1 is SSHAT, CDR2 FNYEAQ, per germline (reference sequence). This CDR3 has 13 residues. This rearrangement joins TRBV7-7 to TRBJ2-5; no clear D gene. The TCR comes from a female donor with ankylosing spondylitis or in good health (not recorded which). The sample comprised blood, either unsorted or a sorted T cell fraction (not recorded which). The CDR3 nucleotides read TGTGCTAGCAGTTTGGACCGTCAGCAGACCCAGTACTTC. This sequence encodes CASSLDRQQTQYF.